Reported below is one TCR beta chain. Antigen unknown. Profiling that covered TCR beta VDJ and CDR3 relied on genomic DNA as its template. MiXCR, run by TCRdb on the reads, gives a single entry per CDR3 protein. The sample carries approximately 81,000 distinct CDR3 sequences, around 42% recorded once. The data originate from a study of CD8+CD57+ T cells in acquired aplastic anemia. The wider study: Healthy donor CD4+ samples were sequenced to a depth that averaged roughly 10 million reads. The study, taken as a whole, reports: Patients shared approximately 30 CD8+ CDR3 sequences with controls. CD8+ Simpson's diversity showed no significant patient-control difference.

This TCR came from a human donor in good health, serving as a control. The sample comprised sorted CD4+, CD8+, or CD8+CD57+ T cells (not recorded which) from PBMCs.

The CDR3 is CAIRVEGRLDTEAFF. The CDR3, as DNA: TGTGCCATCAGGGTAGAGGGGCGTTTGGACACTGAAGCTTTCTTT. The rearrangement uses TRBV10-3 and TRBJ1-1; tentative D call: TRBD1 (5 bases). CDR3 size: 15 residues. V was clipped by 6 bases and J by 3 bases, with 17 bases between them. From germline, CDR1 is ENHRY and CDR2 SYGVKD.